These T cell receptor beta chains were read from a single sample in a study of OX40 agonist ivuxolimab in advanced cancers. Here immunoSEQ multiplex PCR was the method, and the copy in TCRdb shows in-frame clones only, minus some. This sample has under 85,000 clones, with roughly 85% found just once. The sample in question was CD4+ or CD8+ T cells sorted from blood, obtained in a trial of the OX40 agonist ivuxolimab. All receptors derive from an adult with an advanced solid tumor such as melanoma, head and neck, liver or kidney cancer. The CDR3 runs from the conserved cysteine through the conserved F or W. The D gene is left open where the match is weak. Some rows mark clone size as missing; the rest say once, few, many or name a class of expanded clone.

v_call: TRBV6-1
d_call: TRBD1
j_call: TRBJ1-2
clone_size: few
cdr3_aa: CASSEITGGGYTF
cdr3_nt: TGTGCCAGCAGTGAAATCACAGGGGGTGGCTACACCTTC

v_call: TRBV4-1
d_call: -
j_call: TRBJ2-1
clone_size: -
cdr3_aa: CASSQGLGRYNEQFF
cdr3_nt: TGCGCCAGCAGCCAAGGACTAGGCCGGTACAATGAGCAGTTCTTC

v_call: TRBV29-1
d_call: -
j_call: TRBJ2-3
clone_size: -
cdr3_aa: CSVEHRVPDTQYF
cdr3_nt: TGCAGCGTTGAACACAGGGTCCCAGATACGCAGTATTTT

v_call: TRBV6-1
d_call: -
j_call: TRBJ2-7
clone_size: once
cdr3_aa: CASSEACAPGRRCEQYF
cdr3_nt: TGTGCCAGCAGTGAAGCGTGTGCCCCAGGGAGACGATGCGAGCAGTACTTC

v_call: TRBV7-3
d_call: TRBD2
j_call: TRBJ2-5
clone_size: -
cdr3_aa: CASSPLAGGQETQYF
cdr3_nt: TGTGCCAGCAGTCCACTAGCGGGGGGACAAGAGACCCAGTACTTC

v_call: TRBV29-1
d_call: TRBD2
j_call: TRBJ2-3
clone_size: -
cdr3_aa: CSDRLAGGGTQYF
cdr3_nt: TGCAGCGACCGACTAGCGGGAGGAGGTACGCAGTATTTT

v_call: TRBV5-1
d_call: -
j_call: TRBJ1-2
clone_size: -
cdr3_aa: CASSLEQGIYGYTF
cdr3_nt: TGCGCCAGCAGCTTGGAACAGGGCATCTATGGCTACACCTTC

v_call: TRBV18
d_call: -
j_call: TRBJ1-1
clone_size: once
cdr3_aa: CASSPYRGPEAFF
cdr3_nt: TGTGCCAGCTCACCTTACCGAGGGCCTGAAGCTTTCTTT

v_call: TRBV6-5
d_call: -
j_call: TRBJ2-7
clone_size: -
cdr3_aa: CASSRGIGAYEQYF
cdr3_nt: TGTGCCAGCAGTAGAGGGATAGGGGCCTACGAGCAGTACTTC

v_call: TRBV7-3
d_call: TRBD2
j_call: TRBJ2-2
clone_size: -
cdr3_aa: CASSRLALAGELFF
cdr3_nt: TGTGCCAGCAGCCGACTAGCGCTGGCCGGGGAGCTGTTTTTT

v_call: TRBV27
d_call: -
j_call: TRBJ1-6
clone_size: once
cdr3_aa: CASSRSSYNSPLHF
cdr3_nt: TGTGCCAGCAGCCGTAGCTCCTATAATTCACCCCTCCACTTT

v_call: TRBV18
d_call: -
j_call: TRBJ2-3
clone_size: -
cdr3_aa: CASSPPGPQRADTQYF
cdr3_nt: TGTGCCAGCTCACCACCGGGTCCACAGCGGGCAGATACGCAGTATTTT

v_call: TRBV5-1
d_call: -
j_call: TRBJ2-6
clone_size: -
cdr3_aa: CASSLATTASGANVLTF
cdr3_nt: TGCGCCAGCAGCTTAGCTACAACTGCTTCTGGGGCCAACGTCCTGACTTTC

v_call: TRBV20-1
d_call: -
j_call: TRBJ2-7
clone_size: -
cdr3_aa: CSARVFDEQYF
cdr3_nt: TGCAGTGCTAGAGTTTTTGACGAGCAGTACTTC

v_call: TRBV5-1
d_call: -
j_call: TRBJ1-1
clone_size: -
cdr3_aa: CASSALRMNTEAFF
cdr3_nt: TGCGCCAGCAGCGCCCTCCGGATGAACACTGAAGCTTTCTTT

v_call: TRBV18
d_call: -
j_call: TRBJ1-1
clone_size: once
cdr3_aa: CASSPGLNTEAFF
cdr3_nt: TGTGCCAGCTCACCAGGGCTCAACACTGAAGCTTTCTTT

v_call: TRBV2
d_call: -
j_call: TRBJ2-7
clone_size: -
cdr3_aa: CASHRESAYEQYF
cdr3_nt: TGTGCCAGTCACAGGGAGAGTGCCTACGAGCAGTACTTC

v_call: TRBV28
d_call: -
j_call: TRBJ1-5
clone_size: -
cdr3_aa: CASSLHGSNQPQHF
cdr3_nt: TGTGCCAGCAGTTTACACGGTAGCAATCAGCCCCAGCATTTT

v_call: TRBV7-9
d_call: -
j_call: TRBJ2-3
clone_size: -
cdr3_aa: CASSGRDASTDTQYF
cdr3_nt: TGTGCCAGCAGCGGAAGGGACGCGAGCACAGATACGCAGTATTTT

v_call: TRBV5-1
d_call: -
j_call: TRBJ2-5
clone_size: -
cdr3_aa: CASSLNGGTEQETQYF
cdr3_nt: TGCGCCAGCAGCTTGAACGGAGGGACAGAACAAGAGACCCAGTACTTC